There are a few counts of the clone carrying this TCR beta chain. Its antigen is not known. This entry comes from a study of T cell repertoires in cytomegalovirus infection. Study-level background: Peptides in the study included HLA-C-restricted and HLA-B-restricted CMV epitopes. From public TCR beta signatures came an indication of both CMV infection and matching HLA type.

Using its own MiXCR run on the reads, TCRdb lists one record per CDR3 protein. Of about 63,000 distinct CDR3 sequences in the sample, roughly a fifth were seen once. Whole-study results and caveats: Summed public TCR beta family frequency identified CMV carriers bearing the relevant HLA.

This material consisted of CD8+ T cells from cultured PBMCs, taken from culture after CMV antigen stimulation. This sequence was found in a human donor in good health (CMV status not recorded). Some clones in this sample may be carry-over from other donors' samples.

Written as DNA, the CDR3 is TGTGCCAGCAGCTCGGGACCGCGGTATGAAAAACTGTTTTTT. This sequence encodes CASSSGPRYEKLFF. The chain joins TRBV7-2 to TRBJ1-4; maybe TRBD1 (5 bases). The length of the CDR3 is 14 residues. Germline CDR1 and CDR2: SGHTA and FQGNSA. V dropped 4 bases and J dropped 6 bases, with 12 bases sitting between them.